The sequence of this T cell receptor beta chain was determined in a study of blood T cell repertoires in COVID-19. Study summary: The origin of the acute and convalescent COVID-19 samples was the United States, Italy and Spain. The cDNA or gDNA used as material had been derived from T cells, B-cell-depleted T cells, or PBMCs.

In the original workflow: Nucleated cell number was recorded as an estimate derived from reference gene primer amplification. Here immunoSEQ multiplex PCR was the method, and the copy in TCRdb shows in-frame clones only, minus some. V and J calls and clone size come straight from that table; D and trimming were deduced from the DNA. Here the sample spans 300,000 to 400,000 clones, approximately 89% being singletons. Patients at the Seattle site were enrolled during active infection and followed longitudinally. Per the germline V gene, CDR1 is MNHEY and CDR2 is SVGAGI. The V end lost 3 bases, the J end lost 3 bases, and 14 bases lay between the germline ends. The CDR3 has 15 amino acids.

Sequenced: peripheral blood. This sequence was found in a woman aged 55-69 years with COVID-19, enrolled during active disease. This chain connects TRBV6-5 to TRBJ1-1; D is possibly TRBD1 (6 bases). CDR3 coding DNA: TGTGCCAGCAGTTATACCACAGGGAGGGACACTGAAGCTTTCTTT. This encodes CASSYTTGRDTEAFF.